One sample yielded the 30 T cell receptor beta chains listed below, sequenced in a study of brain T cells in children with intractable seizures. Profiled with immunoSEQ multiplex PCR; TCRdb holds only in-frame clones, not every one. The profile shows about 64,000 clones, about 96% of them singletons. The specimen was peripheral blood, collected at surgery. These receptors came from a boy under three years old with focal cortical dysplasia and intractable seizures.

CDR3 amino acids: CASATVNMNTEAFF. CDR3 DNA sequence: TGTGCCAGCGCGACAGTTAACATGAACACTGAAGCTTTCTTT. The J gene is TRBJ1-1, the V gene TRBV18; tentative D call: TRBD1 (5 bases). Per germline, CDR1 KGHSH and CDR2 LQKENI. V lost 8 bases to trimming and J lost 0 bases, with 13 bases between them. The CDR3 length is 14 residues.

This clone showed up just a few times. The chain carries TRBV6-2 or TRBV6-3 and TRBJ2-7; D perhaps matches TRBD1 (6 bases). This CDR3 spans 14 amino acids. V shed 2 bases and J shed 5 bases, with 13 bases lying between them. CDR1 MNHEY and CDR2 SVGEGT come from the germline V gene. The CDR3 protein is CASSYGRYRDEQYF. The CDR3 nucleotides read TGTGCCAGCAGTTACGGGCGATACAGGGACGAGCAGTACTTC.

V usage is TRBV12-3 or TRBV12-4 and J usage is TRBJ2-3; possible D gene TRBD2, 6 bases. There are 13 residues in the CDR3. V was clipped by 6 bases and J by 4 bases, with 11 bases between them. CDR3 nucleotides: TGTGCCAGCAGGACCTCTAGCGCAGATACGCAGTATTTT. This translates into CASRTSSADTQYF.

The chain is built from TRBV15 and TRBJ2-5, with TRBD2 as a possible D gene (5 bases). CDR1 LNHNV and CDR2 YYDKDF come from the germline V gene (reference sequence). The V end lost 3 bases, the J end lost 2 bases, and 28 bases lay between the germline ends. This CDR3 comprises 20 residues. The CDR3 DNA reads TGTGCCACCAGCAGCACGGAAAGACACCGCGGGTGGAGAGCTCAAGAGACCCAGTACTTC. Protein sequence: CATSSTERHRGWRAQETQYF.

This clone turned up a few times. The chain uses TRBV12-5 and TRBJ1-5, with unresolved D. The CDR3 runs 18 residues. Trimming left V 2 bases short and J 0 bases short, with 17 bases between. The germline CDR1 and CDR2 sequences are LGHNT and FRNRAP. CDR3 nucleotides: TGTGCTAGTGGTTTGCTCAACTTCGGGCCCTATAGCAATCAGCCCCAGCATTTT. This translates into CASGLLNFGPYSNQPQHF.

This chain uses TRBV15 with TRBJ2-6; no reliable D call. Per the germline V gene, CDR1 is LNHNV and CDR2 is YYDKDF (reference sequence). Between the trimmed V and J ends, which lost 5 bases and 0 bases, there was a span of 5 bases. The length of the CDR3 is 14 residues. The DNA for the CDR3 is TGTGCCACCAGCTATCGCTCTGGGGCCAACGTCCTGACTTTC. Residues: CATSYRSGANVLTF.

The chain couples TRBV10-1 to TRBJ2-5; D gene unclear. V was shortened by 10 bases and J by 7 bases, with 10 bases between the two germline ends. The CDR3 sequence is 10 residues long. Germline V gene lookup returns CDR1 WNHNN and CDR2 SYGVQD (reference sequence). CDR3 DNA: TGCGCCATCCCGGTTGGGACCCAGTACTTC. Translation gives CAIPVGTQYF.

The J gene is TRBJ2-3, the V gene TRBV11-2; D ambiguous. V lost 2 bases and J lost 1, with 13 bases in between. The CDR3 sequence is 16 residues long. Germline V gene data show CDR1 as SGHAT and CDR2 as FQNNGV. The CDR3 region has the DNA TGTGCCAGCAGCTTATCCCCGGATACTGGCACAGATACGCAGTATTTT. Protein product: CASSLSPDTGTDTQYF. Together with reference TRBV11-2 and TRBJ2-3, the CDR3 gives the full variable domain: EAGVAQSPRYKIIEKRQSVAFWCNPISGHATLYWYQQILGQGPKLLIQFQNNGVVDDSQLPKDRFSAERLKGVDSTLKIQPAKLEDSAVYLCASSLSPDTGTDTQYFGPGTRLTVL.

The rearrangement joins TRBV27 to TRBJ2-2; D is perhaps TRBD2 (5 bases). The CDR3 has 14 amino acids. The germline V and J ends were trimmed by 4 bases and 1 base, with 7 bases remaining between them. Germline-derived CDR1 and CDR2 are MNHEY and SMNVEV (reference sequence). The DNA for the CDR3 is TGTGCCAGCAGTTCACTAGTGAACACCGGGGAGCTGTTTTTT. Translation gives CASSSLVNTGELFF.

The chain combines TRBV3-1 (or the pseudogene TRBV3-2) with TRBJ2-6, with 10 bases identical to TRBD2. Germline values: CDR1 LGHDT, CDR2 YNNKEL (reference sequence). V was pared by 3 bases and J by 1 base, with 9 bases of the junction left unmatched. This CDR3 is built from 19 residues. The DNA of the CDR3 is TGTGCCAGCAGCCATATAGCGGGGGGTCGTAAGTCTGGGGCCAACGTCCTGACTTTC. This gives the protein CASSHIAGGRKSGANVLTF.

The chain couples TRBV27 to TRBJ1-4; D possibly corresponds to TRBD1 (5 bases). The V and J ends lost 6 bases and 7 bases respectively, with 18 bases between them. This CDR3 has 15 amino acids. Germline assignment: CDR1 MNHEY and CDR2 SMNVEV (reference sequence). The CDR3 nucleotides are TGTGCCAGCAGCCCCATCGGGGCTAGACGTGAAAAACTGTTTTTT. Translated, it gives CASSPIGARREKLFF.

V gene TRBV4-1 combines with J gene TRBJ2-7; D might be TRBD1 or TRBD2, each matching 5 bases. Germline loops: CDR1 MGHRA, CDR2 YSYEKL. The CDR3 length is 16 residues. V was pared by 0 bases and J by 2 bases, with 14 bases between. CDR3 DNA: TGCGCCAGCAGCCAAGAAGGTGCAGGGAGCGCCTACGAGCAGTACTTC. Encoded protein: CASSQEGAGSAYEQYF.

This clone was detected only a few times. The V and J genes are TRBV6-6 and TRBJ1-3, with D perhaps TRBD1 (6 bases). Trimming took off 6 bases at V and 2 bases at J, with 11 bases between the two ends. The CDR3 totals 14 residues. Looked up from germline, CDR1 is MNHNY and CDR2 is SVGAGI (reference sequence). The CDR3 spells CASSQRDTGNTIYF. As DNA, the CDR3 is TGTGCCAGCAGCCAACGGGACACTGGAAACACCATATATTTT.

The rearrangement links TRBV2 to TRBJ1-6, with unresolved D. Looked up from germline, CDR1 is SNHLY and CDR2 is FYNNEI. Trimming took off 10 bases at V and 1 base at J, with 20 bases between the two ends. The CDR3 length is 17 residues. The CDR3 spells CAIQRISTASYNSPLHF. CDR3 nucleotides: TGTGCCATCCAAAGAATATCTACCGCTTCCTATAATTCACCCCTCCACTTT. The whole variable domain, filled in from reference TRBV2 and TRBJ1-6, reads EPEVTQTPSHQVTQMGQEVILRCVPISNHLYFYWYRQILGQKVEFLVSFYNNEISEKSEIFDDQFSVERPDGSNFTLKIRSTKLEDSAMYFCAIQRISTASYNSPLHFGNGTRLTVT.

A remark on this clone: An end of the junction differs from the germline gene, which may be a read error. J is TRBJ2-5 and V is TRBV4-1, with 9 bases identical to TRBD2. Germline values: CDR1 MGHRA, CDR2 YSYEKL. The CDR3 is 13 amino acids. This CDR3 reads CASSQVPTGTSNF. CDR3 nucleotides: TGCGCCAGCAGCCAAGTCCCAACCGGGACTAGCAACTTC.

This clone has a handful of counts. The rearrangement links TRBV2 to TRBJ1-2, with a tentative D call TRBD1 (6 bases). The CDR3 has 14 amino acids. The germline V gene has CDR1 SNHLY and CDR2 FYNNEI. V lost 8 bases and J 6 bases, leaving 19 bases between the germline ends. The CDR3 DNA follows: TGTGCCAGCTGGGGGCGGGTTTCGAGGAATGGCTACACCTTC. It encodes CASWGRVSRNGYTF.

This rearrangement joins TRBV14 to TRBJ2-1, with D hard to call. This CDR3 has 12 amino acids. Trimming shortened V by 3 bases and J by 8 bases, and 8 bases separated the two germline ends. Germline V gives CDR1 SGHDN, CDR2 FVKESK. The DNA of the CDR3 is TGTGCCAGCAGCCAGGGGTTCCATGAGCAGTTCTTC. Protein: CASSQGFHEQFF.

The chain couples TRBV3-1 (or the pseudogene TRBV3-2) to TRBJ2-2; D not certain. Germline loops: CDR1 LGHDT, CDR2 YNNKEL (reference sequence). V lost 3 bases and J 6 bases, leaving 17 bases between the germline ends. This CDR3 is built from 16 residues. The CDR3 nucleotides are TGTGCCAGCAGCCAGTACACGAGTATTAGTCCCGGGGAGCTGTTTTTT. Translation: CASSQYTSISPGELFF.

The chain is built from TRBV24-1 and TRBJ1-2, with 7 bases lining up with TRBD1. J lost 4 bases, V lost 7 bases, and 20 bases had no gene match. The germline CDR1 and CDR2 sequences are KGHDR and SFDVKD. The CDR3 totals 18 residues. The CDR3 protein is CATSSKYANTGTVYGYTF. The CDR3 DNA reads as TGTGCCACCAGCTCAAAATACGCTAATACCGGGACAGTCTATGGCTACACCTTC.

Remarks on this clone: Other DNA sequences in the sample encode the same CDR3. This sequence joins TRBV20-1 and TRBJ2-5; unclear D gene. The CDR3 loop spans 12 amino acids. CDR1 is DFQATT and CDR2 is SNEGSKA in the germline V gene (reference sequence). With 3 bases removed from V and 0 bases from J, the gap between germline ends came to 5 bases. The CDR3 protein is CSASGHQETQYF. The CDR3 DNA reads as TGCAGTGCTAGTGGACACCAAGAGACCCAGTACTTC.

The chain combines TRBV5-1 with TRBJ1-5; 10 nucleotides align to TRBD1. This CDR3 has 16 amino acids. Germline CDR1 reads SGHRS; CDR2 reads YFSETQ. Germline trimming cut 4 bases from V and 6 bases from J; bases unmatched to any gene: 10. The chain's CDR3 is CASSPGTGERGQPQHF. The CDR3 nucleotides read TGCGCCAGCAGCCCAGGGACAGGGGAGCGTGGTCAGCCCCAGCATTTT. Based on the CDR3 plus reference TRBV5-1 and TRBJ1-5, the full variable domain is KAGVTQTPRYLIKTRGQQVTLSCSPISGHRSVSWYQQTPGQGLQFLFEYFSETQRNKGNFPGRFSGRQFSNSRSEMNVSTLELGDSALYLCASSPGTGERGQPQHFGDGTRLSIL.

The chain joins TRBV7-2 to TRBJ1-1; weak D call: TRBD1 (5 bases). Germline V gene sequence: CDR1 SGHTA, CDR2 FQGNSA. V was shortened by 1 base and J by 0 bases, with 15 bases between the two germline ends. This CDR3 is built from 17 residues. The CDR3 loop is CASSLVGPSVLNTEAFF. DNA of the CDR3: TGTGCCAGCAGCTTAGTGGGGCCGAGTGTCTTGAACACTGAAGCTTTCTTT.

V gene TRBV19 combines with J gene TRBJ2-5, with TRBD1 matching over 8 bases. CDR3 length equals 13 residues. Germline CDR1 reads LNHDA; CDR2 reads SQIVND (reference sequence). With 7 bases clipped from V and 5 bases from J, the junction kept 6 bases outside the gene matches. The CDR3 loop reads CASTEGQGETQYF. CDR3 DNA sequence: TGTGCCAGTACCGAAGGACAGGGCGAGACCCAGTACTTC.

The chain uses TRBV18 and TRBJ2-3; 8 bases match TRBD1. CDR1 and CDR2 from the germline V gene are KGHSH and LQKENI. This CDR3 comprises 13 residues. V was pared by 3 bases and J by 4 bases, with 0 bases of the junction left unmatched. The DNA of the CDR3 is TGTGCCAGCTCACCGACAGGGGCAGATACGCAGTATTTT. The encoded protein is CASSPTGADTQYF.

Regarding this clone: The same CDR3 also results from other DNA sequences found in this sample. The chain has TRBV4-2 and TRBJ2-3; 12 bases are a match to TRBD2. The ends lost 3 bases at V and 1 base at J; junction bases unmatched: 2. The length of the CDR3 is 16 residues. Germline assignment: CDR1 LGHNA and CDR2 YNFKEQ. The DNA of the CDR3 is TGTGCCAGCAGCCAGAGACTAGCGGGGGGCACAGATACGCAGTATTTT. It translates to CASSQRLAGGTDTQYF.

This chain connects TRBV7-2 to TRBJ2-2, with unresolved D. The CDR3 covers 14 residues. Trimming pared 1 base from V and 4 bases from J, leaving 7 bases between. Germline CDR1 reads SGHTA; CDR2 reads FQGNSA. CDR3 in DNA: TGTGCCAGCAGCTTAGTCGAGCTCACCGGGGAGCTGTTTTTT. Its protein is CASSLVELTGELFF.

The CDR3 DNA reads TGTGCCAGCAGCTTTTCCTCTAGCACAGATACGCAGTATTTT. Protein sequence: CASSFSSSTDTQYF. The chain couples TRBV5-4 to TRBJ2-3; D is unclear. The ends were cut back, 2 bases at V and 0 bases at J, with 7 bases in the middle. CDR1 and CDR2 (germline): SGHNT, YYREEE (reference sequence). The CDR3 has 14 amino acids.

V usage is TRBV7-2 and J usage is TRBJ1-5, with a weak D call TRBD1 (6 bases). CDR1 and CDR2 from the germline V gene are SGHTA and FQGNSA. Deletions cut 0 bases from V and 5 bases from J, with 17 bases between. CDR3 size: 17 residues. This CDR3 is CASSLALSQGSHQPQHF. CDR3 in DNA: TGTGCCAGCAGCTTAGCGCTATCGCAGGGGTCCCATCAGCCCCAGCATTTT.

The chain is built from TRBV4-1 and TRBJ2-1; tentative D call: TRBD2 (5 bases). Trimming cost V 1 base and J 7 bases, with 11 bases left between them. Germline V gene lookup returns CDR1 MGHRA and CDR2 YSYEKL. This CDR3 comprises 14 residues. This CDR3 reads CASSQGRGGNEQFF. The CDR3 DNA reads as TGCGCCAGCAGCCAAGGTCGTGGAGGAAATGAGCAGTTCTTC.

The chain combines TRBV18 with TRBJ2-7; 9 nucleotides line up with TRBD1. Per germline, CDR1 KGHSH and CDR2 LQKENI. Trimming removed 3 bases from V and 4 bases from J; junction bases left unmatched: 7. CDR3 length: 15 amino acids. CDR3 bases: TGTGCCAGCTCACCGGGACAGGGAGATTCGTACGAGCAGTACTTC. Protein sequence: CASSPGQGDSYEQYF. Combining the CDR3 with reference TRBV18 and TRBJ2-7 gives the whole variable domain NAGVMQNPRHLVRRRGQEARLRCSPMKGHSHVYWYRQLPEEGLKFMVYLQKENIIDESGMPKERFSAEFPKEGPSILRIQQVVRGDSAAYFCASSPGQGDSYEQYFGPGTRLTVT.